Presented here are 25 T cell receptor beta chains from one specimen sequenced in a study of blood T cell repertoires in COVID-19. Libraries were prepared by immunoSEQ multiplex PCR; TCRdb keeps only in-frame clonotypes and omits some of them. The sample lists 15,000 or so clones; around 85% were seen once. Material for sequencing was peripheral blood. The receptors derive from a human donor in a cohort sampled during active COVID-19.

The genes are TRBV12-5 and TRBJ1-3; tentatively, D is TRBD1 (5 bases). CDR1 is LGHNT and CDR2 is FRNRAP in the germline V gene. The ends were cut back, 5 bases at V and 4 bases at J, with 9 bases in the middle. The CDR3 runs to 13 residues. The CDR3 loop is CASGAGNGNTIYF. Here the CDR3 DNA reads TGTGCTAGTGGTGCAGGGAACGGAAACACCATATATTTT.

The chain employs TRBV15 and TRBJ2-1, with 7 bases identical to TRBD2. The germline CDR1 and CDR2 sequences are LNHNV and YYDKDF (reference sequence). The CDR3 has 16 residues. Losses at the gene ends were 1 base for V and 10 bases for J; bases not matched to a gene: 13. The CDR3 protein is CATSRGLAVRYNEQFF. In nucleotides, the CDR3 is TGTGCCACCAGCAGAGGACTAGCAGTGAGGTATAACGAGCAGTTCTTC. Full variable domain (rest looked up from reference TRBV15 and TRBJ2-1): DAMVIQNPRYQVTQFGKPVTLSCSQTLNHNVMYWYQQKSSQAPKLLFHYYDKDFNNEADTPDNFQSRRPNTSFCFLDIRSPGLGDTAMYLCATSRGLAVRYNEQFFGPGTRLTVL.

V is TRBV19 and J is TRBJ2-2; 8 nucleotides match TRBD2. The trim removed 7 bases at V and 7 bases at J, leaving 11 bases unmatched. The CDR3 consists of 15 residues. Germline V lookup: CDR1 LNHDA, CDR2 SQIVND (reference sequence). The CDR3 loop is CASIRTSRRGGELFF. In DNA, the CDR3 is TGTGCCAGTATTCGGACTAGCCGAAGGGGCGGGGAGCTGTTTTTT.

The chain has TRBV15 and TRBJ1-4; D gene unclear. Looked up from germline, CDR1 is LNHNV and CDR2 is YYDKDF (reference sequence). V shed 4 bases and J shed 8 bases, with 11 bases lying between them. There are 13 residues in the CDR3. The DNA of the CDR3 is TGTGCCACCAGCAACTATGACCCAGAAAAACTGTTTTTT. Protein: CATSNYDPEKLFF.

V and J are TRBV4-3 and TRBJ2-3; a possible D gene is TRBD2 (6 bases). CDR1 LGHNA and CDR2 YSLEER come from the germline V gene. Trimming left V 0 bases short and J 10 bases short, with 14 bases between. The CDR3 contains 14 residues. For the CDR3, the DNA is TGCGCCAGCAGCCAAGAGGGACTGTCTAGGGCGCAGTATTTT. Amino acid sequence: CASSQEGLSRAQYF.

The chain combines TRBV27 with TRBJ2-1; D is perhaps TRBD2 (6 bases). Germline-derived CDR1 and CDR2 are MNHEY and SMNVEV (reference sequence). Trimming cost V 1 base and J 9 bases, with 13 bases left between them. CDR3 length equals 14 residues. The DNA of the CDR3 is TGTGCCAGCAGTTTATTCGGGGGAGGTGCTGAGCAGTTCTTC. As protein: CASSLFGGGAEQFF.

The genes are TRBV5-1 and TRBJ1-6, with D maybe TRBD1 (5 bases). CDR3 length: 15 amino acids. Per the germline V gene, CDR1 is SGHRS and CDR2 is YFSETQ. V was shortened by 0 bases and J by 6 bases, with 10 bases between the two germline ends. The CDR3 DNA reads TGCGCCAGCAGCTTGGCCGGGGGAGGTAATTCACCCCTCCACTTT. As protein: CASSLAGGGNSPLHF.

The rearrangement links TRBV7-2 to TRBJ1-5; the D gene is possibly TRBD1 (6 bases). Germline V gives CDR1 SGHTA, CDR2 FQGNSA. Between the trimmed V and J ends, which lost 11 bases and 0 bases, there was a span of 17 bases. This CDR3 is built from 15 residues. The CDR3 loop is CAGGGDEGSNQPQHF. The CDR3 region has the DNA TGTGCCGGGGGGGGCGACGAGGGTAGCAATCAGCCCCAGCATTTT.

The rearrangement joins TRBV5-1 to TRBJ2-5; 14 nucleotides match TRBD2. Trimming at V came to 2 bases and at J to 3 bases, leaving 6 bases not matched to a gene. CDR3 length: 17 residues. CDR1 is SGHRS, CDR2 YFSETQ, per germline. The CDR3 DNA reads TGCGCCAGCAGCTTTAAATCGGGACTAGCGGGGGAAGAGACCCAGTACTTC. Translated: CASSFKSGLAGEETQYF.

This clone was found a few times. Other DNA sequences from this sample encode an identical CDR3 as well. V usage is TRBV7-2 and J usage is TRBJ1-2, with 11 bases aligning to TRBD1. The CDR3 extends over 15 amino acids. V was clipped by 2 bases and J by 4 bases; unmatched bases: 3. Per the germline V gene, CDR1 is SGHTA and CDR2 is FQGNSA. CDR3 residues: CASSLTGQGGYGYTF. The CDR3 coding sequence is TGTGCCAGCAGCTTAACGGGACAGGGGGGCTATGGCTACACCTTC.

V and J are TRBV3-1 (or the pseudogene TRBV3-2) and TRBJ2-1, with 7 bases matching TRBD1. V was pared by 3 bases and J by 14 bases, with 7 bases of the junction left unmatched. This CDR3 has 12 residues. Germline V gene lookup returns CDR1 LGHDT and CDR2 YNNKEL (reference sequence). The CDR3 DNA reads as TGTGCCAGCAGCCAGGTGACAGGGTCGAAGTTCTTC. Its protein product is CASSQVTGSKFF.

The V gene is TRBV7-6, the J gene TRBJ2-1, with 12 bases lining up with TRBD2. In germline, CDR1 is SGHVS, CDR2 FNYEAQ. J gave up 3 bases and V 3 bases, and 0 bases lay outside the gene matches. This CDR3 is built from 15 residues. The CDR3 region has the DNA TGTGCCAGCAGCTTGACTAGCGGGGGCTACAATGAGCAGTTCTTC. This encodes CASSLTSGGYNEQFF.

V usage is TRBV19 and J usage is TRBJ1-6; D perhaps matches TRBD1 (6 bases). The CDR3 runs to 12 residues. CDR1 and CDR2 from the germline V gene are LNHDA and SQIVND (reference sequence). V dropped 6 bases and J dropped 10 bases, with 10 bases sitting between them. The CDR3 DNA is TGTGCCAGTAGCTTCAGGGGCTCACCCCTCCACTTT. This codes for CASSFRGSPLHF.

The gene calls are TRBV27 and TRBJ1-1; 7 bases align to TRBD1. The V gene's germline CDR1 is MNHEY and CDR2 SMNVEV (reference sequence). V lost 6 bases, J lost 4 bases, and 5 bases stayed unmatched. CDR3 length: 13 amino acids. Here the CDR3 reads CASRGQAGTEAFF. In DNA form, the CDR3 reads TGTGCCAGCAGAGGACAGGCGGGCACTGAAGCTTTCTTT.

This clone was detected only once. V usage is TRBV29-1 and J usage is TRBJ2-7, with unresolved D. Germline CDR1 is SQVTM and CDR2 is ANQGSEA. Trimming shortened V by 1 base and J by 2 bases, and 9 bases separated the two germline ends. The CDR3 sequence is 13 residues long. CDR3 nucleotide sequence: TGCAGCGTTGAAGGTACAGCCACCTACGAGCAGTACTTC. Translated: CSVEGTATYEQYF.

V and J are TRBV18 and TRBJ2-7; D gene uncertain. V lost 2 bases and J lost 3, with 8 bases in between. The CDR3 loop spans 13 amino acids. Germline CDR1 and CDR2: KGHSH and LQKENI. This chain's CDR3 is CASSPYNLYEQYF. Here the CDR3 DNA reads TGTGCCAGCTCACCATACAATCTCTACGAGCAGTACTTC.

This chain uses TRBV2 with TRBJ1-5; 9 nucleotides line up with TRBD1. The CDR3 extends over 15 amino acids. Germline assignment: CDR1 SNHLY and CDR2 FYNNEI. With V trimmed by 7 bases and J by 3 bases, 7 bases remained unmatched. The CDR3 protein is CASNPDRGINQPQHF. CDR3 sequence (DNA): TGTGCCAGCAACCCGGACAGGGGTATCAATCAGCCCCAGCATTTT. The full variable domain, with the rest looked up from reference TRBV2 and TRBJ1-5, is EPEVTQTPSHQVTQMGQEVILRCVPISNHLYFYWYRQILGQKVEFLVSFYNNEISEKSEIFDDQFSVERPDGSNFTLKIRSTKLEDSAMYFCASNPDRGINQPQHFGDGTRLSIL.

This chain links TRBV19 with TRBJ1-2; D perhaps matches TRBD1 (5 bases). V lost 6 bases to trimming and J lost 7 bases, with 15 bases between them. CDR3 size: 13 residues. Germline V gene sequence: CDR1 LNHDA, CDR2 SQIVND (reference sequence). CDR3 bases: TGTGCCAGTAGCCAGTCGGGGGTGGGTGGCTACACCTTC. This translates into CASSQSGVGGYTF.

J is TRBJ2-5 and V is TRBV13, with TRBD1 as a possible D gene (6 bases). The CDR3 contains 13 residues. Germline CDR1 is PRHDT and CDR2 is FYEKMQ (reference sequence). Between the trimmed V and J ends, which lost 6 bases and 2 bases, there was a span of 10 bases. The CDR3, as DNA: TGTGCCAGCAGTAAGGACAGACAAGAGACCCAGTACTTC. This codes for CASSKDRQETQYF.

This clone was seen only a few times. The chain employs TRBV2 and TRBJ2-6; TRBD1 matches at 9 bases. CDR3 length: 18 residues. CDR1 and CDR2 (germline): SNHLY, FYNNEI. The ends lost 8 bases at V and 1 base at J; junction bases unmatched: 12. CDR3 nucleotides: TGTGCCAGCGAACGAAGTGGACAGGGGTCTTCTGGGGCCAACGTCCTGACTTTC. Translating gives CASERSGQGSSGANVLTF.

This sequence joins TRBV15 and TRBJ2-7; 8 bases are shared with TRBD1. J gave up 2 bases and V 0 bases, and 6 bases lay outside the gene matches. The germline CDR1 and CDR2 sequences are LNHNV and YYDKDF (reference sequence). The CDR3 contains 16 residues. The CDR3 DNA reads as TGTGCCACCAGCAGAGATCCGACAGGGGTGGCCTACGAGCAGTACTTC. Protein: CATSRDPTGVAYEQYF.

This chain uses TRBV5-1 with TRBJ2-1; D perhaps matches TRBD1 (5 bases). Germline V gene lookup returns CDR1 SGHRS and CDR2 YFSETQ. The CDR3 covers 14 residues. Trimming left V 6 bases short and J 7 bases short, with 17 bases between. CDR3 sequence (DNA): TGCGCCAGCACGTTTGCGGCAGGGAAGAATGAGCAGTTCTTC. This sequence encodes CASTFAAGKNEQFF.

This clone has only one observation. DNA for the CDR3: TGTGCCAGCACCAAGACAGCGAATAACTACGAGCAGTACTTC. This sequence encodes CASTKTANNYEQYF. The gene calls are TRBV6-9 and TRBJ2-7; a possible D gene is TRBD1 (5 bases). Germline V gene data show CDR1 as MNHGY and CDR2 as SVAAGI. The V end was cut by 7 bases, the J end by 3 bases, with 16 bases between. The CDR3 is made up of 14 amino acids.

The gene calls are TRBV9 and TRBJ2-3; the D gene is possibly TRBD2 (6 bases). This CDR3 is built from 16 residues. Germline CDR1 reads SGDLS; CDR2 reads YYNGEE. Trimming left V 4 bases short and J 0 bases short, with 15 bases between. Here the CDR3 reads CASSSGLEASTDTQYF. CDR3 in DNA: TGTGCCAGCAGCTCGGGACTCGAGGCTAGCACAGATACGCAGTATTTT.

The chain employs TRBV5-6 and TRBJ2-1, with 7 nucleotides matching TRBD1. The CDR3 extends over 15 amino acids. J gave up 2 bases and V 2 bases, and 4 bases lay outside the gene matches. Germline V gene sequence: CDR1 SGHDT, CDR2 YYEEEE. The CDR3, as DNA: TGTGCCAGCAGCTTTGACAGGGTGGCCTACAATGAGCAGTTCTTC. Amino acids: CASSFDRVAYNEQFF.